This T cell receptor beta chain is drawn from a study of Ad26.COV2.S vaccination and SARS-CoV-2 variants. Per germline, CDR1 SEHNR and CDR2 FQNEAQ (reference sequence). CDR3 length equals 15 residues. Trimming stripped 6 bases from V and 0 bases from J, with 11 bases between. Treatment given: over 15 received Ad26.COV2.S at low or high dose, single or two shots; about 5 received placebo; per-sample allocation not given. Sample collection was performed on day 63 after the first vaccine or placebo injection. This clone was observed a single time. TCRdb keeps only in-frame clones here, not all; method: immunoSEQ multiplex PCR. The sample lists hundreds of thousands of clones, roughly 90% occurring once.

The sample was peripheral blood, taken in a trial of Ad26.COV2.S vaccine versus placebo. This chain uses TRBV7-9 with TRBJ1-4; no clear D gene. The source of this sequence is a person between 18 and 65 years old who received the Ad26.COV2.S COVID-19 vaccine or a placebo. This chain's CDR3 is CASSRQASTNEKLFF. The CDR3 bases are TGTGCCAGCAGTCGGCAGGCGTCAACTAATGAAAAACTGTTTTTT.